The entry below gives a single T cell receptor beta chain sequence along with its context. The antigen it binds to is not known. Base qualities are not recorded, but no much larger clone differs from it by a single base. This record comes from a study of blood T cell repertoires in COVID-19 (dated by TCRdb to 2018 to 2021). As for the study more broadly: Samples from collaborators originated in the United States, Italy and Spain and spanned both the acute and convalescent phases of COVID-19. The prospective study material was composed of cDNA or gDNA derived from T cells, B-cell-depleted T cells, or PBMCs. The dataset comprised deeply sampled blood TCRbeta repertoires from subjects exposed to, actively infected with, or recovered from COVID-19. The repertoires were released in a freely available public database meant as a resource for research on the immune response to SARS-CoV-2. The samples were drawn from the first 160 participants of the ongoing ImmuneRACE study and from 1,254 subjects provided by 6 global collaborators. A de-identified subject ID, COVID-19 status, age in years and sex were almost always included in the sample metadata. Where available, HLA class I and class II types were taken from metadata supplied by the sample provider and were not determined by assay-based typing.

Broad study findings and their caveats: How much clinical and demographic metadata was included differed by source and by participant, and the metadata was provided uncurated.

TCRbeta CDR3 regions were amplified from genomic DNA using the immunoSEQ Assay, a bias-controlled multiplex PCR. The authors' analysis ran thus. Nucleated cell counts per sample were estimated from amplification of reference gene primers within the assay. To quantify the absolute abundance of each unique TCRbeta CDR3 rearrangement, sequence reads were collapsed and filtered. Productive Simpson clonality was computed per sample as the square root of Simpson's diversity index over productive rearrangements. The clones in this table, taken by TCRdb from immuneACCESS, are in-frame only. Not every clone is retained; where verified, under half of the shortfall comes from an unresolved V gene, and the cause of the rest is unknown. Clonal size and the V and J genes are those of that table, whereas D and trimming came from the DNA. For this sample there are under 250,000 clones; around 84% appear just once. The ten largest clones capture around 10% of the sample.

V is pared back by 2 bases and J by 6 bases, with 11 bases lying between the germline termini. Spanning cysteine to phenylalanine, the CDR3 consists of 13 amino acids. Only the CDR3 DNA stays, 39 bases, in frame from base 1. At one collaborating source in Seattle, patients were enrolled during active infection and were followed longitudinally through the course of disease. The collaborating institutions used their own protocols to collect whole blood in K2EDTA tubes. Collaborator samples were shipped for TCRbeta analysis as frozen whole blood, isolated PBMCs, or DNA extracted from either sample type.

The sample consisted of peripheral blood. This receptor was identified in a middle-aged man with COVID-19, enrolled during active disease. Recombination linked TRBV12-3 or TRBV12-4 to TRBJ2-7; TRBD1 is possibly the D segment (6 matching bases). The DNA reads TGTGCCAGCAGTTTACTGATAGGGGGCGAGCAGTACTTC. Its coded protein is CASSLLIGGEQYF.